This TCR beta chain was recorded in a study of blood T cell repertoires in COVID-19. Study-level information: Sample material is recorded as cDNA or gDNA derived from T cells, B-cell-depleted T cells, or PBMCs.

The data were produced by immunoSEQ multiplex PCR, yet TCRdb's version contains in-frame clones alone and is incomplete. This sample has around 200,000 clones, with 85% found just once. Membership in each cohort depended on participant-reported clinical history. This clone was observed once. V lost 5 bases, J lost 7 bases, and 12 bases lay in between. The CDR3 sequence is 12 residues long. Per the germline V gene, CDR1 is GTSNPN and CDR2 is SVGIG (reference sequence). What was sequenced was PBMCs or T cells enriched from blood (not recorded which). The receptor was isolated from a man aged 35-49 years who had recovered from COVID-19. This chain joins TRBV30 and TRBJ2-4, with TRBD2 as a possible D gene (6 bases). CDR3 nucleotides: TGTGCCTGGGGGACTGGAGGGAACATTCAGTACTTC. This codes for CAWGTGGNIQYF.